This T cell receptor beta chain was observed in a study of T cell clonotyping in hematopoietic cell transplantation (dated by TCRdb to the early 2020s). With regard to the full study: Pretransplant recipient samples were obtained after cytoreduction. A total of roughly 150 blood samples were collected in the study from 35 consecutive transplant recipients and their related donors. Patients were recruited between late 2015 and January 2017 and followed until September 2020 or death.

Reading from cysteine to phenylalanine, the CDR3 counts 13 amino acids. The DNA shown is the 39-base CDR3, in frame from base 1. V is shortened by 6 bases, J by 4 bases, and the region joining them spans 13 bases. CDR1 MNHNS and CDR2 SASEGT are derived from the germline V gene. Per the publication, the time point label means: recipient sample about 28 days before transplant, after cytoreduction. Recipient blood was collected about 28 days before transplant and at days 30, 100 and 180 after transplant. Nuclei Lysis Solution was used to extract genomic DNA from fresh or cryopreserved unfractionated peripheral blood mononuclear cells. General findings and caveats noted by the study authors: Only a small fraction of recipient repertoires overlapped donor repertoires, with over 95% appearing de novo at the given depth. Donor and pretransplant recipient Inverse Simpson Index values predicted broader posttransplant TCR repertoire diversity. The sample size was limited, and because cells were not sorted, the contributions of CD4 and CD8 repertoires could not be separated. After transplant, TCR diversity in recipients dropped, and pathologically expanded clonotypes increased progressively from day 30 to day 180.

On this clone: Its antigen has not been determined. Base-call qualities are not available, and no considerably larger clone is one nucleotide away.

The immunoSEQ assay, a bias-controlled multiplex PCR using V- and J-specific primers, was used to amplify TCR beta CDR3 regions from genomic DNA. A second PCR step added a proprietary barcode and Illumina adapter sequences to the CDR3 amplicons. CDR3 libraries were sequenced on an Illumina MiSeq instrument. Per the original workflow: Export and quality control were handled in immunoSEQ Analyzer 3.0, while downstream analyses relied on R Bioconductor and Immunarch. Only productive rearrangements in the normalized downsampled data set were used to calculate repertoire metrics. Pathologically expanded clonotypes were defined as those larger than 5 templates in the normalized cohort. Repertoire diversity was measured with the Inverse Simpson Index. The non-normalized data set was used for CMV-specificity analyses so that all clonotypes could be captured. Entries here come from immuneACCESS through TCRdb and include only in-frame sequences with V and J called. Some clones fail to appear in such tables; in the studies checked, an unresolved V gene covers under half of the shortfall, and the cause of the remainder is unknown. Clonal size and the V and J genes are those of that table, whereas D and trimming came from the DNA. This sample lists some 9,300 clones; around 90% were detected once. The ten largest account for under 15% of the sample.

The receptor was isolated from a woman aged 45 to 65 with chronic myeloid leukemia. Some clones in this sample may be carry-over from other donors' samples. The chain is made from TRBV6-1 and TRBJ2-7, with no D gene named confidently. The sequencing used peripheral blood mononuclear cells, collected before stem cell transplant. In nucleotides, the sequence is TGTGCCAGCAGCTTAGGTATTGGGTACGAGCAGTACTTC. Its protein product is CASSLGIGYEQYF.